The next 11 T cell receptor beta chains were all read from a single sample in a study of T-cell memory formation after mild COVID-19. TCRdb reprocessed the 5' RACE reads with MiXCR, giving one entry per CDR3 protein. The table shows about 400,000 distinct CDR3 sequences, with more than 20% occurring only once. The sample comprised PBMCs or a T cell subset sorted from them (not recorded which). These TCRs come from an adult woman who had mild COVID-19 (a few samples of this study predate the infection). Cell type and time point are not known.

This clonotype has ten or more counts. This sequence joins TRBV10-3 and TRBJ2-1; 7 bases align to TRBD1. The CDR3 is 14 residues long. V lost 4 bases to trimming and J lost 5 bases; unmatched junction nucleotides: 5. Looked up from germline, CDR1 is ENHRY and CDR2 is SYGVKD. The CDR3 here is CAISAKGADNEQFF. CDR3 nucleotides: TGTGCCATCAGTGCAAAGGGGGCGGACAATGAGCAGTTCTTC.

CDR3 loop: CASSPGLGSSNQPQHF. In nucleotides, the CDR3 is TGTGCCAGCAGCCCAGGTCTGGGATCTAGCAATCAGCCCCAGCATTTT. The gene calls are TRBV7-2 and TRBJ1-5; D gene uncertain. V was shortened by 5 bases and J by 0 bases, with 14 bases between the two germline ends. The CDR3 spans 16 residues. CDR1 SGHTA and CDR2 FQGNSA come from the germline V gene.

This clonotype has a handful of counts. The chain has TRBV20-1 and TRBJ1-2, with unresolved D. Trimming took off 0 bases at V and 0 bases at J, with 11 bases between the two ends. This CDR3 spans 15 amino acids. Germline CDR1 and CDR2: DFQATT and SNEGSKA (reference sequence). CDR3 residues: CSARDRRAPNYGYTF. In nucleotides, the CDR3 is TGCAGTGCTAGAGATCGGAGGGCGCCTAACTATGGCTACACCTTC.

This clonotype has just a few counts. This chain joins TRBV20-1 and TRBJ2-5; D perhaps matches TRBD1 (5 bases). Germline CDR1 is DFQATT and CDR2 is SNEGSKA (reference sequence). The CDR3 totals 14 residues. Trimming stripped 1 base from V and 5 bases from J, with 14 bases between. The CDR3 loop reads CSARAEGAVETQYF. For the CDR3, the DNA is TGCAGTGCTAGAGCCGAAGGGGCGGTGGAGACCCAGTACTTC.

This clonotype was seen a few times. The V and J genes are TRBV5-1 and TRBJ2-1; D might be TRBD1 (6 bases). The CDR3 consists of 14 residues. V was clipped by 2 bases and J by 4 bases, with 10 bases between them. Germline assignment: CDR1 SGHRS and CDR2 YFSETQ. The CDR3 nucleotides read TGCGCCAGCAGCTTAGGACAGCGTTACAATGAGCAGTTCTTC. The encoded protein is CASSLGQRYNEQFF.

The chain employs TRBV12-5 and TRBJ1-1; D ambiguous. The germline V gene has CDR1 LGHNT and CDR2 FRNRAP. This CDR3 contains 15 residues. V dropped 5 bases and J dropped 2 bases, with 15 bases sitting between them. This CDR3 is CASGPPGRINTEAFF. Written as DNA, the CDR3 is TGTGCTAGTGGTCCACCCGGACGGATCAACACTGAAGCTTTCTTT. Looking up the rest from reference TRBV12-5 and TRBJ1-1 gives the full variable domain: DARVTQTPRHKVTEMGQEVTMRCQPILGHNTVFWYRQTMMQGLELLAYFRNRAPLDDSGMPKDRFSAEMPDATLATLKIQPSEPRDSAVYFCASGPPGRINTEAFFGQGTRLTVV.

The chain employs TRBV7-3 and TRBJ2-1; 11 positions agree with TRBD1. The CDR3 is 15 amino acids. The germline CDR1 and CDR2 sequences are SGHTA and FQGTGA. V shed 5 bases, J shed 7 bases, and the junction held 7 bases outside the gene matches. Here the CDR3 DNA reads TGTGCCAGCAGCCAGACCGGGACAGGGGGAAATGAGCAGTTCTTC. Translating it yields CASSQTGTGGNEQFF.

This clonotype was detected ten times or more. The chain's CDR3 is CASSYELNTEAFF. Written as DNA, the CDR3 is TGTGCCAGCAGTTATGAGCTGAACACTGAAGCTTTCTTT. The rearrangement uses TRBV6-5 and TRBJ1-1; D remains unclear. CDR3 length: 13 residues. Germline CDR1 MNHEY, CDR2 SVGAGI. Trimming shortened V by 3 bases and J by 0 bases, and 5 bases separated the two germline ends.

This clonotype was seen more than once but under ten times. The chain has TRBV12-3 or TRBV12-4 and TRBJ2-7; 7 bases line up with TRBD2. Trimming at V came to 0 bases and at J to 9 bases, leaving 5 bases not matched to a gene. The CDR3 runs 13 residues. CDR3 DNA sequence: TGTGCCAGCAGTTTAGCATTGGGGAGGGCGCAGTACTTC. This translates into CASSLALGRAQYF.

This chain links TRBV14 with TRBJ2-5; D remains ambiguous. CDR3 size: 20 residues. Germline assignment: CDR1 SGHDN and CDR2 FVKESK. Trimming took 1 base from V and 1 from J, leaving 25 bases between them. Here the CDR3 reads CASSQVSPTMRPKTQETQYF. The DNA for the CDR3 is TGTGCCAGCAGCCAAGTTAGCCCAACCATGAGACCTAAAACCCAAGAGACCCAGTACTTC.

The rearrangement joins TRBV18 to TRBJ2-1; TRBD1 or TRBD2 may be the D gene (5 bases each). Trimming cost V 6 bases and J 8 bases, with 11 bases left between them. Per germline, CDR1 KGHSH and CDR2 LQKENI. The CDR3 covers 12 residues. CDR3: CASSPRGDEQFF. DNA for the CDR3: TGTGCCAGCTCCCCCCGGGGCGATGAGCAGTTCTTC.